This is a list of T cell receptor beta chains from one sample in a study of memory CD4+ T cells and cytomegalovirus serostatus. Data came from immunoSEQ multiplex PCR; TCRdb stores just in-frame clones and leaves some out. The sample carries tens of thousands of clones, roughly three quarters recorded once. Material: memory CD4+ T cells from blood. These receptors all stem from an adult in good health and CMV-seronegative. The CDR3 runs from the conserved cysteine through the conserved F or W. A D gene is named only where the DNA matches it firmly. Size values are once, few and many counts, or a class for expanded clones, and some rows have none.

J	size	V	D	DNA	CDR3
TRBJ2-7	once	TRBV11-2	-	TGTGCCAGCAGCTTAGGGGGCGGACAGACCGGCGAGCAGTACTTC	CASSLGGGQTGEQYF
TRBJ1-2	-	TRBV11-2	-	TGTGCCAGCAGCTTCCGACGGAATCCTTCGGATGGCTACACCTTC	CASSFRRNPSDGYTF
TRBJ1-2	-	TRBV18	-	TGTGCCAGCTCACCGGAAACCGGGACCACACTTGGCTACACCTTC	CASSPETGTTLGYTF
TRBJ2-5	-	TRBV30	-	TGTGCCTGGAGTGTATTTCGGGGGGCTAGAGTCGGAGAGACCCAGTACTTC	CAWSVFRGARVGETQYF
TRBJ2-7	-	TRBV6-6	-	TGTGCCAGCAGCCTTGATCCAGGAATATACGAGCAGTACTTC	CASSLDPGIYEQYF
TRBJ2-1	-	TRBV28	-	TGTGCCAGCAGTTTTTTGATATATGAGCAGTTCTTC	CASSFLIYEQFF
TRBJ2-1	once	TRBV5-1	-	TGCGCCAGCAGCTTGGCGGGGAGCAACAATGAGCAGTTCTTC	CASSLAGSNNEQFF
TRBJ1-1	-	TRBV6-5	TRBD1	TGTGCCAGCAGCCCCGGGACAGGGGGTGGGTGGGGCGCCTTT	CASSPGTGGGWGAF
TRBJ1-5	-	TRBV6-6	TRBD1	TGTGCCAGCAGCCGAACAGGGGGCAATCAGCCCCAGCATTTT	CASSRTGGNQPQHF
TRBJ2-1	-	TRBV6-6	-	TGTGCCAGCTGCTTCTCCTTAGGCGGAACCACGTTCTTC	CASCFSLGGTTFF
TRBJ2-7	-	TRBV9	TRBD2	TGTGCCAGCAGCGTAGGGGGACTAGCGGGGATCTACGAGCAGTACTTC	CASSVGGLAGIYEQYF
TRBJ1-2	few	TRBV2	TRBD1	TGTGCCAGCAGTGACCTGGAGGGGGCATATGGCTACACCTTC	CASSDLEGAYGYTF
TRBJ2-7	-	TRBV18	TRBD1	TGTGCCAGCTCACCGACGACAGGGGCCTACGAGCAGTACTTC	CASSPTTGAYEQYF
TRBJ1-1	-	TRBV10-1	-	TGCGCCAGCAGTGCGGCAGTAAGTGCTAAAGCTTTCTTT	CASSAAVSAKAFF
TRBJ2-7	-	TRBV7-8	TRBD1	TGTGCCAGCAGCCGGACAGGAGCCGATGGCGAGCAGTACTTC	CASSRTGADGEQYF
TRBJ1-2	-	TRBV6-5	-	TGTGCCAGCGGGCAGGGGAACGGCTACACCTTC	CASGQGNGYTF
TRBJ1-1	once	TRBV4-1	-	TGCGCCAGCAGCCAAGTACTATCTACAGTTAACACTGAAGCTTTCTTT	CASSQVLSTVNTEAFF
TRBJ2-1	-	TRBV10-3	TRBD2	TGTGCCATCAGTGTTTTAAGCGGGACGGAATACAATGAGCAGTTCTTC	CAISVLSGTEYNEQFF
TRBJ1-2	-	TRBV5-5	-	TGTGCCAGCAGCTCCCGGAGCAACTATGGCTACACCTTC	CASSSRSNYGYTF
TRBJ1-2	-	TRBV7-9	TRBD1	TGTGCCGCAGGGGGAGGCTATGGCTACACCTTC	CAAGGGYGYTF
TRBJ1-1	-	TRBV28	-	TGTGCCAGCACCTGGGGGGCCGCCAACACTGAAGCTTTCTTT	CASTWGAANTEAFF
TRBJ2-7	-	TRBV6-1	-	TGTGCCAGCAGTTCACCTTACTTTTCCTACGAGCAGTACTTC	CASSSPYFSYEQYF
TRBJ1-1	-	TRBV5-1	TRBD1	TGCGCCAGCAGCTTGGGGGGCAGGGGGCGGATGAACACTGAAGCTTTCTTT	CASSLGGRGRMNTEAFF
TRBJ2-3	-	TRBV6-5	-	TGTGCCAGCAACAATGCAGATACGCAGTATTTT	CASNNADTQYF
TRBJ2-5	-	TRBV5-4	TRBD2	TGTGCCAGCAGCGTAGAGCCGGGACTAGCGGGGGAGACCCAGTACTTC	CASSVEPGLAGETQYF
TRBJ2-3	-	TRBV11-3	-	TGTGCCAGCAGCCAACTAAGGGGAGATACGCAGTATTTT	CASSQLRGDTQYF
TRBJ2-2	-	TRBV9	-	TGTGCCAGCAGCGTAGAAGGCGGAATCGGGGAGCTGTTTTTT	CASSVEGGIGELFF
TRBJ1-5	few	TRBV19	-	TGTGCCAGTAGTGCAAACGGACAGAACAATCAGCCCCAGCATTTT	CASSANGQNNQPQHF
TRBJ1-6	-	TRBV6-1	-	TGTGCCAGCAGTGTATTAGACAGTAATAATTCACCCCTCCACTTT	CASSVLDSNNSPLHF